These 6 T cell receptor beta chains were sequenced from one sample in a study of T cell repertoires in cytomegalovirus infection (dated by TCRdb to about 2019). No antigen is known for these receptors. Sequencing was performed on an Illumina HiSeq 1500. Using fastp trimming at Q25 and MiXCR clonotype assembly, TCRdb reanalyzed the public sequencing data and kept in-frame beta chains. Rows merge per CDR3 protein into single entries with the most common DNA and genes. The sample records around 100,000 distinct CDR3 sequences, around a tenth of which are singletons. The ten largest clonotypes hold 31% of the sample. The sequencing input was PBMCs, sequenced either directly or after in vitro stimulation (not recorded which). The receptors shown here come from a human donor in good health (CMV status not recorded). Some clones in this sample may be carry-over from other donors' samples.

V gene TRBV20-1 combines with J gene TRBJ2-4; TRBD2 agrees at 12 bases. CDR1 and CDR2 (germline): DFQATT, SNEGSKA (reference sequence). Unmatched junction bases numbered 7, after V lost 6 bases and J lost 1 base. The CDR3 sequence is 16 residues long. The CDR3 DNA reads TGCAGTGCGGCTAGCGGGAGGGCCCTGGCCAAAAACATTCAGTACTTC. Translated, it gives CSAASGRALAKNIQYF.

This clonotype was observed at least ten times. This chain joins TRBV24-1 and TRBJ2-5; 8 bases fit TRBD1. V shed 5 bases and J 1 base; nucleotides not matched to a gene: 8. Germline values: CDR1 KGHDR, CDR2 SFDVKD. The CDR3 is 16 amino acids. CDR3 residues: CATSVRQGSSQETQYF. DNA for the CDR3: TGTGCCACCAGTGTTAGACAGGGGTCATCCCAAGAGACCCAGTACTTC.

At least ten counts were recorded for this clonotype. The chain recombines TRBV6-1 with TRBJ1-2; 10 bases line up with TRBD1. Unmatched junction bases numbered 8, after V lost 2 bases and J lost 8 bases. This CDR3 is built from 15 residues. Germline V gene lookup returns CDR1 MNHNS and CDR2 SASEGT. CDR3 residues: CASSEPGQGRGGYTF. The CDR3 DNA is TGTGCCAGCAGTGAACCGGGACAGGGGAGAGGCGGCTACACCTTC.

The table lists this clonotype with many counts. The rearrangement joins TRBV28 to TRBJ2-5, with 7 bases that match TRBD2. Germline V gene lookup returns CDR1 MDHEN and CDR2 SYDVKM. There are 16 residues in the CDR3. Losses at the gene ends were 2 bases for V and 5 bases for J; bases not matched to a gene: 11. The CDR3 sequence: CASSLVGLSQLETQYF. The CDR3 coding sequence is TGTGCCAGCAGTTTAGTGGGACTATCGCAGCTCGAGACCCAGTACTTC.

The J gene is TRBJ2-5, the V gene TRBV5-4, with 7 bases lining up with TRBD1. V gave up 4 bases and J gave up 2 bases; unmatched junction bases: 5. Germline V gene data show CDR1 as SGHNT and CDR2 as YYREEE (reference sequence). The CDR3 has 14 residues. CDR3 nucleotide sequence: TGTGCCAGCAGCAGCGACAGGGTACAAGAGACCCAGTACTTC. As protein: CASSSDRVQETQYF. Combining the CDR3 with reference TRBV5-4 and TRBJ2-5 gives the whole variable domain ETGVTQSPTHLIKTRGQQVTLRCSSQSGHNTVSWYQQALGQGPQFIFQYYREEENGRGNFPPRFSGLQFPNYSSELNVNALELDDSALYLCASSSDRVQETQYFGPGTRLLVL.

With respect to this clonotype: Just one base apart from a much larger clone, this may be a read error. V usage is TRBV27 and J usage is TRBJ2-2; 7 bases fit TRBD1. The V gene's germline CDR1 is MNHEY and CDR2 SMNVEV (reference sequence). The CDR3 contains 16 residues. CDR3 coding DNA: TGTGCCAGCAGTTTATATAGGGGGCGCGGCACCGGGGTGCTGTTTTTT. Encoded protein: CASSLYRGRGTGVLFF.